The 8 T cell receptor beta chains reported below all come from one sample, sequenced in a study of cytomegalovirus exposure and HLA in healthy donors. The study ran its PCR with 60 Vbeta and 13 Jbeta primers. The assay was immunoSEQ multiplex PCR, and TCRdb's table has in-frame clones only and misses some. The sample gives 30,000 to 45,000 clones, roughly four fifths of which show up once; about 9.3% is in the top ten. Sequencing was done on a sample of PBMCs. Receptors originate from a woman in her thirties or forties in good health and CMV-seronegative.

The CDR3 here is CATSSTGGTEAFF. In nucleotides, the CDR3 is TGTGCCACCAGCAGCACAGGGGGTACTGAAGCTTTCTTT. The chain employs TRBV15 and TRBJ1-1; 8 nucleotides match TRBD1. CDR3 length: 13 residues. Germline lookup yields CDR1 LNHNV and CDR2 YYDKDF (reference sequence). V lost 3 bases and J lost 5; bases outside the gene matches: 2.

The genes are TRBV13 and TRBJ1-1, with a weak D call TRBD1 (5 bases). Germline-derived CDR1 and CDR2 are PRHDT and FYEKMQ (reference sequence). V lost 6 bases and J lost 5, with 16 bases in between. This CDR3 is built from 14 residues. CDR3 loop: CASRPQGVKTEAFF. CDR3 sequence (DNA): TGTGCCAGCAGACCCCAAGGGGTAAAGACTGAAGCTTTCTTT.

This clone turned up a few times. The rearrangement uses TRBV7-9 and TRBJ2-7, with D uncertain. The ends were cut back, 1 base at V and 0 bases at J, with 13 bases in the middle. The CDR3 sequence is 16 residues long. CDR1 SEHNR and CDR2 FQNEAQ come from the germline V gene (reference sequence). CDR3 sequence: CASSLGTWATSYEQYF. DNA of the CDR3: TGTGCCAGCAGCTTAGGTACGTGGGCAACCTCCTACGAGCAGTACTTC.

A single count supports this clone. The chain links TRBV5-4 to TRBJ1-1; TRBD1 aligns across 7 bases. The V segment lost 0 bases and the J segment 5 bases; nucleotides outside the gene matches: 4. From germline, CDR1 is SGHNT and CDR2 YYREEE (reference sequence). The CDR3 contains 14 residues. CDR3 nucleotides: TGTGCCAGCAGCTTGGCAGGGGGTGATACTGAAGCTTTCTTT. Translation: CASSLAGGDTEAFF.

This clone was seen a single time. The rearrangement joins TRBV19 to TRBJ2-3; tentative D call: TRBD1 (6 bases). From germline, CDR1 is LNHDA and CDR2 SQIVND (reference sequence). The CDR3 has 13 residues. Trimming shortened V by 5 bases and J by 9 bases, and 15 bases separated the two germline ends. The CDR3 protein is CASSAQQGWTQYF. DNA of the CDR3: TGTGCCAGTAGTGCCCAACAGGGTTGGACGCAGTATTTT.

This clone was seen a handful of times. The CDR3 DNA reads as TGTGCCAGCAGTGCTACTACGGACACCGGGGAGCTGTTTTTT. Its protein is CASSATTDTGELFF. V gene TRBV6-4 combines with J gene TRBJ2-2; D unresolved. V was clipped by 4 bases and J by 3 bases, with 9 bases between them. CDR1 is MRHNA, CDR2 SNTAGT, per germline. This CDR3 contains 14 residues.

V and J are TRBV18 and TRBJ2-6; D uncertain. Per the germline V gene, CDR1 is KGHSH and CDR2 is LQKENI. CDR3 length: 13 residues. V was clipped by 3 bases and J by 6 bases, with 6 bases between them. The CDR3 loop is CASSPPQANVLTF. CDR3 DNA: TGTGCCAGCTCACCTCCCCAGGCCAACGTCCTGACTTTC.

The chain joins TRBV28 to TRBJ1-2; possible D gene TRBD1, 6 bases. Germline-derived CDR1 and CDR2 are MDHEN and SYDVKM. The CDR3 consists of 12 residues. V was clipped by 5 bases and J by 7 bases, with 11 bases between them. The CDR3 DNA reads TGTGCCAGCAGTACCACAGGGTTTGGCTACACCTTC. The encoded protein is CASSTTGFGYTF.